This T cell receptor beta chain was identified in a study of control samples from healthy donors and cancer patients. Germline CDR1 reads MNHEY; CDR2 reads SVGAGI. The V and J ends lost 6 bases and 0 bases, in that order; junction bases with no gene match: 3. The CDR3 spans 15 residues. TCRdb's table, derived via immunoSEQ multiplex PCR, lists solely in-frame clones and lacks some. Of just over 150,000 clones in the sample, 93% were seen once. This clonotype was obtained from a man aged 45-60 years in good health. This sequence joins TRBV6-5 and TRBJ2-7; 12 bases are a match to TRBD2. Sequencing used blood. Written as DNA, the CDR3 is TGTGCCAGCAGAAAGACTAGCGGGAGCTCCTACGAGCAGTACTTC. It specifies CASRKTSGSSYEQYF.